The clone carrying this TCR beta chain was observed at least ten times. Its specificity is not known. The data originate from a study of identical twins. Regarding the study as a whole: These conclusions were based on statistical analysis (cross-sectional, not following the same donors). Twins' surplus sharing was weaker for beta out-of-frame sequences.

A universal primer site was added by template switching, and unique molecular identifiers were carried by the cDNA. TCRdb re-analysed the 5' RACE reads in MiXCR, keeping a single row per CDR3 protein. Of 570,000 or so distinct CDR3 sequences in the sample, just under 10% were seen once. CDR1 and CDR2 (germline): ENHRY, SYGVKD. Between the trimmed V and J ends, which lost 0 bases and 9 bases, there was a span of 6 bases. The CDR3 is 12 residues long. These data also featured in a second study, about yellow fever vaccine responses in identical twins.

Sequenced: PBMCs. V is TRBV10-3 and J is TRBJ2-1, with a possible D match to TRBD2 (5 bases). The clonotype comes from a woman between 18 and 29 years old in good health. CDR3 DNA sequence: TGTGCCATCAGTGAGTCCGGAGGTGAGCAGTTCTTC. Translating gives CAISESGGEQFF.